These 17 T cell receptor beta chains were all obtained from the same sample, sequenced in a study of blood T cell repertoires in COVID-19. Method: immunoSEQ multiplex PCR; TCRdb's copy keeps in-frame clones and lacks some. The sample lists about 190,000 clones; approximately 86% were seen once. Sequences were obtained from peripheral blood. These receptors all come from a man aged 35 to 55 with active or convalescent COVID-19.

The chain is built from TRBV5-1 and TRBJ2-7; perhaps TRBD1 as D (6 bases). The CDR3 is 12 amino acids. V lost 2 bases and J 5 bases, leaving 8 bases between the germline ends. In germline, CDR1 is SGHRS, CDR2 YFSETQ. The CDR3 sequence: CASSLRDNEQYF. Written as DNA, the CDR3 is TGCGCCAGCAGCTTACGGGACAACGAGCAGTACTTC.

CDR3: CASSLRGSGGSEQFF. As DNA, the CDR3 is TGTGCCAGCAGCCTTCGGGGTAGCGGGGGTAGCGAGCAGTTCTTC. This rearrangement joins TRBV7-2 to TRBJ2-1; 9 bases align to TRBD2. Germline CDR1 SGHTA, CDR2 FQGNSA. V dropped 5 bases and J dropped 10; count of bases not matched to a gene: 12. There are 15 residues in the CDR3.

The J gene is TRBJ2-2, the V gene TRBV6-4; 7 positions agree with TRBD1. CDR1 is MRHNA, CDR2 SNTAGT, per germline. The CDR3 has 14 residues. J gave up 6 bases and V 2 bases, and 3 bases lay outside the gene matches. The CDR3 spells CASSDTDRAGELFF. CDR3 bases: TGTGCCAGCAGTGACACCGACAGGGCCGGGGAGCTGTTTTTT.

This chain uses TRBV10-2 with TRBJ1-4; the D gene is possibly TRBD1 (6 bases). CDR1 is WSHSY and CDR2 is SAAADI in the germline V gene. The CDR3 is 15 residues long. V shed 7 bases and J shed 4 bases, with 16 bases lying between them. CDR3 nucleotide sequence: TGCGCCAGCAAACAACGGACAGCGAATAATGAAAAACTGTTTTTT. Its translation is CASKQRTANNEKLFF.

CDR3 coding DNA: TGCGCCAGCAGCTCCGGACTAGACAGCGTGCTACTCAATGAGCAGTTCTTC. Protein: CASSSGLDSVLLNEQFF. This chain joins TRBV5-1 and TRBJ2-1; 7 bases match TRBD2. The CDR3 is 17 amino acids. The V gene end was trimmed by 3 bases and the J gene end by 6 bases; junction bases not matched to a gene: 15. The germline CDR1 and CDR2 sequences are SGHRS and YFSETQ.

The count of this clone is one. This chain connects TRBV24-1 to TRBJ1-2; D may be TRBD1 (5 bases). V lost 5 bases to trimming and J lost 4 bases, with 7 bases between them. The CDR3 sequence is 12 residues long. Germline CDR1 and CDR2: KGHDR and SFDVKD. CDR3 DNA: TGTGCCACCAGTGCTCAGGGCTATGGCTACACCTTC. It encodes CATSAQGYGYTF.

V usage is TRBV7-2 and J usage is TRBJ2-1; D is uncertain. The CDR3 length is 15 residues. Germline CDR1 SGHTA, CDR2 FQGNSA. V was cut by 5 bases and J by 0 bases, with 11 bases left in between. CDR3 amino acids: CASSISRSSYNEQFF. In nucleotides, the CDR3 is TGTGCCAGCAGCATTTCTAGGAGCTCCTACAATGAGCAGTTCTTC.

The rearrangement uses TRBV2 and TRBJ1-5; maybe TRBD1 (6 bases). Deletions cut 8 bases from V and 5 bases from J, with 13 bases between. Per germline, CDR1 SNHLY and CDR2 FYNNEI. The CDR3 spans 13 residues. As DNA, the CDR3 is TGTGCCAGCGACACAGGGATGGATCAGCCCCAGCATTTT. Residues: CASDTGMDQPQHF.

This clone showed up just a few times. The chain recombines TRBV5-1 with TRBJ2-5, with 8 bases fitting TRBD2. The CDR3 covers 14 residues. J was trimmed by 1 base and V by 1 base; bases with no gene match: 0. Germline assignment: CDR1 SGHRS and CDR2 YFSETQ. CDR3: CASSLTSGQETQYF. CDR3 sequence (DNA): TGCGCCAGCAGCTTGACTAGCGGCCAAGAGACCCAGTACTTC.

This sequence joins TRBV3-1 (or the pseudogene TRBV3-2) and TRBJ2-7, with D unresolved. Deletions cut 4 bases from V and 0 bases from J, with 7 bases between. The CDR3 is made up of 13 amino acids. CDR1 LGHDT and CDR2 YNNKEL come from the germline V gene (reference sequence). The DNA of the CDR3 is TGTGCCAGCAGCCTGGGCGTCTCCTACGAGCAGTACTTC. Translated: CASSLGVSYEQYF.

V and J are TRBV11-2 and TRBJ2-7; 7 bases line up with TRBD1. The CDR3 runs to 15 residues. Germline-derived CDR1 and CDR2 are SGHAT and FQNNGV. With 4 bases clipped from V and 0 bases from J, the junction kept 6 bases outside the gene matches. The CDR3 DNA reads TGTGCCAGCAGCTCCACCGGGACAGTCTCCTACGAGCAGTACTTC. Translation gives CASSSTGTVSYEQYF.

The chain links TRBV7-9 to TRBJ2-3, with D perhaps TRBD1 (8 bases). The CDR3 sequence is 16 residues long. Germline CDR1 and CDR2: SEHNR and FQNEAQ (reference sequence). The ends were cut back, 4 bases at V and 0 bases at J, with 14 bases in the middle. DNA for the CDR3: TGTGCCAGCAGCTCCACAGGGGGGGTGAGCACAGATACGCAGTATTTT. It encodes CASSSTGGVSTDTQYF. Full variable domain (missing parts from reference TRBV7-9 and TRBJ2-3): DTGVSQNPRHKITKRGQNVTFRCDPISEHNRLYWYRQTLGQGPEFLTYFQNEAQLEKSRLLSDRFSAERPKGSFSTLEIQRTEQGDSAMYLCASSSTGGVSTDTQYFGPGTRLTVL.

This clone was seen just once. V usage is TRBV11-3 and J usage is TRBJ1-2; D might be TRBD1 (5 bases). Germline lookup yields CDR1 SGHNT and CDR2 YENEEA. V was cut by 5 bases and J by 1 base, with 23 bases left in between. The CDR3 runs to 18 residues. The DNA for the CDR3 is TGTGCCAGCAGCCAGGAGGGGCGGGGAGGGCAAGATAACTATGGCTACACCTTC. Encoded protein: CASSQEGRGGQDNYGYTF. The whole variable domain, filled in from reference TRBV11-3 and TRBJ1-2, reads EAGVVQSPRYKIIEKKQPVAFWCNPISGHNTLYWYLQNLGQGPELLIRYENEEAVDDSQLPKDRFSAERLKGVDSTLKIQPAELGDSAVYLCASSQEGRGGQDNYGYTFGSGTRLTVV.

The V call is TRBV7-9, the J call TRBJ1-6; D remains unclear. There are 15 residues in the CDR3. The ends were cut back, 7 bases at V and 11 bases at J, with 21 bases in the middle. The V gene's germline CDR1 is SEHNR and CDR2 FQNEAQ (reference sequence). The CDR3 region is CASTTGEVGVAPLHF. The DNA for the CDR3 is TGTGCCAGCACCACCGGGGAGGTCGGCGTAGCACCCCTCCACTTT. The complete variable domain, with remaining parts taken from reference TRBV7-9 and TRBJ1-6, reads DTGVSQNPRHKITKRGQNVTFRCDPISEHNRLYWYRQTLGQGPEFLTYFQNEAQLEKSRLLSDRFSAERPKGSFSTLEIQRTEQGDSAMYLCASTTGEVGVAPLHFGNGTRLTVT.

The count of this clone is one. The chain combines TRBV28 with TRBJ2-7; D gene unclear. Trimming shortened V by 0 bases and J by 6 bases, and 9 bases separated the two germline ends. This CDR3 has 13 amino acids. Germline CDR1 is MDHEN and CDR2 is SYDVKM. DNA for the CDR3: TGTGCCAGCAGTTTATGGCTGACTCCCGAGCAGTACTTC. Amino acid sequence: CASSLWLTPEQYF.

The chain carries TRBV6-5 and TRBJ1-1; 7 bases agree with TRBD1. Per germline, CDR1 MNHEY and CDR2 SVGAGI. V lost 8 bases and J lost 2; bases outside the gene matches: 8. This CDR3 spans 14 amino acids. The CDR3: CASRWGTVNTEAFF. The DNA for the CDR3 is TGTGCCAGCCGATGGGGGACAGTAAACACTGAAGCTTTCTTT.

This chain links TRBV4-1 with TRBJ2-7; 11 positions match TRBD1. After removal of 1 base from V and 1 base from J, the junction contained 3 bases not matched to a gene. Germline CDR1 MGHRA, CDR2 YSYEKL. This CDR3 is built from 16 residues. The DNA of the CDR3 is TGCGCCAGCAGCCAAGGGGACAGGGGGAAATCCTACGAGCAGTACTTC. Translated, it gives CASSQGDRGKSYEQYF.